This T cell receptor (beta chain) was recovered during a study of tumor-infiltrating lymphocytes in oesophageal squamous cell carcinoma. The table lists this clonotype with many counts. TCRdb analysed the PCR reads with MiXCR anew, one entry per CDR3 protein. The sample consists of under 25,000 distinct CDR3 sequences, 40% of them appearing once. The sequenced material came from blood. The clonotype comes from a male donor with esophageal squamous cell carcinoma.

The CDR3 nucleotides are TGCGCCAGCAGCGAGGGGACAAGCTCTGGAAACACCATATATTTT. It translates to CASSEGTSSGNTIYF. The chain joins TRBV5-1 to TRBJ1-3; TRBD1 is a possible D gene (6 bases). The CDR3 is 15 residues long. Germline V lookup: CDR1 SGHRS, CDR2 YFSETQ. Trimming pared 4 bases from V and 0 bases from J, leaving 11 bases between.